Below are 14 T cell receptor beta chains sequenced from a single sample in a study of blood T cell repertoires in COVID-19. TCRdb's table, derived via immunoSEQ multiplex PCR, lists solely in-frame clones and lacks some. Of roughly 110,000 clones in the sample, 80% to 90% are singletons; the top ten hold about 18%. Sequenced input: peripheral blood. These receptors all stem from a human donor with acute or convalescent COVID-19. The donor label of this sample is uncertain.

This clone was seen a single time. V is TRBV3-1 (or the pseudogene TRBV3-2) and J is TRBJ2-6; the D is unclear. There are 16 residues in the CDR3. From germline, CDR1 is LGHDT and CDR2 YNNKEL (reference sequence). Between the trimmed V and J ends, which lost 4 bases and 2 bases, there was a span of 12 bases. Written as DNA, the CDR3 is TGTGCCAGCAGCCGAACAGTGGTTCCTGGGGCCAACGTCCTGACTTTC. It yields the protein CASSRTVVPGANVLTF.

The chain carries TRBV6-5 and TRBJ1-5; D gene ambiguous. Per germline, CDR1 MNHEY and CDR2 SVGAGI. CDR3 size: 14 residues. Trimming pared 4 bases from V and 7 bases from J, leaving 14 bases between. The chain's CDR3 is CASSLRATGQPQHF. For the CDR3, the DNA is TGTGCCAGCAGTTTAAGGGCCACGGGGCAGCCCCAGCATTTT.

The chain couples TRBV7-2 to TRBJ2-1, with a tentative D call TRBD2 (5 bases). The CDR3 has 15 residues. Germline V CDR1 and CDR2: SGHTA, FQGNSA. V lost 3 bases, J lost 6 bases, and 15 bases lay in between. This chain's CDR3 is CASSFSDFRSNEQFF. The DNA of the CDR3 is TGTGCCAGCAGCTTTTCGGACTTCCGGAGCAATGAGCAGTTCTTC.

This clone was detected many times. For the CDR3, the DNA is TGTGCCAGCAGCGGTCAGGGTACAGATACGCAGTATTTT. Translated: CASSGQGTDTQYF. This sequence joins TRBV7-8 and TRBJ2-3, with D tentatively TRBD1 (5 bases). The CDR3 spans 13 residues. Germline CDR1 SGHVS, CDR2 FQNEAQ. V shed 5 bases and J shed 3 bases, with 9 bases lying between them.

The chain carries TRBV12-3 or TRBV12-4 and TRBJ1-1, with TRBD1 matching 8 bases. Trimming took 5 bases from V and 9 from J; bases not matched to a gene: 8. This CDR3 has 13 amino acids. The CDR3 is CASSPKQGVQAFF. DNA of the CDR3: TGTGCCAGCAGTCCGAAACAGGGGGTCCAAGCTTTCTTT.

J is TRBJ2-7 and V is TRBV7-3, with TRBD2 matching 12 bases. Germline lookup yields CDR1 SGHTA and CDR2 FQGTGA. The length of the CDR3 is 15 residues. With 5 bases clipped from V and 5 bases from J, the junction kept 7 bases outside the gene matches. In DNA, the CDR3 is TGTGCCAGCAGCCCTAGCGGGGGGGCCGGGGACGAGCAGTACTTC. Its translation is CASSPSGGAGDEQYF.

V is TRBV2 and J is TRBJ2-1, with D tentatively TRBD1 (5 bases). CDR1 SNHLY and CDR2 FYNNEI come from the germline V gene. This CDR3 has 9 residues. V shed 10 bases and J shed 7 bases, with 5 bases lying between them. The CDR3 region is CATGNEQFF. DNA for the CDR3: TGTGCCACAGGGAATGAGCAGTTCTTC.

The CDR3 sequence is CASSVGALAGGHNEQFF. The CDR3 DNA follows: TGTGCCAGCAGCGTAGGGGCACTAGCGGGAGGACACAATGAGCAGTTCTTC. The chain couples TRBV9 to TRBJ2-1; 12 bases match TRBD2. Germline CDR1 and CDR2: SGDLS and YYNGEE. The CDR3 has 17 residues. With 0 bases clipped from V and 5 bases from J, the junction kept 6 bases outside the gene matches.

The chain recombines TRBV7-2 with TRBJ2-1; 10 bases are a match to TRBD2. Germline CDR1 reads SGHTA; CDR2 reads FQGNSA. The CDR3 has 15 amino acids. J was trimmed by 10 bases and V by 1 base; bases with no gene match: 7. CDR3 in DNA: TGTGCCAGCAGCTTAGAGAGCGGGGGGGCCGGGGAGCAGTTCTTC. Protein product: CASSLESGGAGEQFF.

The chain has TRBV19 and TRBJ1-2, with 7 positions matching TRBD1. With V trimmed by 6 bases and J by 1 base, 5 bases remained unmatched. The CDR3 has 14 residues. Germline V gives CDR1 LNHDA, CDR2 SQIVND (reference sequence). The CDR3 region is CASSATGINYGYTF. The CDR3 DNA is TGTGCCAGTAGCGCGACAGGGATTAACTATGGCTACACCTTC.

V gene TRBV21-1 combines with J gene TRBJ1-5; TRBD1, the table's D call, was not compared with the DNA. TRBV21-1 is shown as a pseudogene. There are 17 residues in the CDR3. The CDR3 nucleotides read TGTGCCAGCAGCAAAGGGAGGACAGGGGTCTGCCATCAGCCCCAGCATTTT. Residues: CASSKGRTGVCHQPQHF.

The V and J genes are TRBV27 and TRBJ1-5; D ambiguous. The germline V and J ends were trimmed by 4 bases and 2 bases, with 18 bases remaining between them. CDR3 length: 17 amino acids. CDR1 is MNHEY, CDR2 SMNVEV, per germline (reference sequence). The CDR3 coding sequence is TGTGCCAGCAGTTCGGGGATAATTAGTACCGGCAATCAGCCCCAGCATTTT. Its protein product is CASSSGIISTGNQPQHF.

The J gene is TRBJ2-3, the V gene TRBV29-1; 10 nucleotides agree with TRBD1. CDR3 length: 16 residues. Looked up from germline, CDR1 is SQVTM and CDR2 is ANQGSEA. J was trimmed by 1 base and V by 6 bases; bases with no gene match: 10. CDR3 region: CSVEQLGTGGTDTQYF. CDR3 sequence (DNA): TGCAGCGTCGAACAACTGGGGACAGGGGGCACAGATACGCAGTATTTT.

This sequence joins TRBV10-3 and TRBJ1-2; no firm D call. Trimming removed 7 bases from V and 2 bases from J, with 20 bases in between. This CDR3 spans 16 amino acids. Germline-derived CDR1 and CDR2 are ENHRY and SYGVKD. The CDR3 sequence is CAITGVPSPSNYGYTF. The DNA of the CDR3 is TGTGCCATCACTGGAGTCCCAAGCCCTTCGAACTATGGCTACACCTTC.